Shown below are 27 T cell receptor beta chains from a single sample sequenced in a study of post-analysis software for immune sequencing data. The TCR beta cDNA libraries contained unique molecular identifiers. A single record per CDR3 protein comes from TCRdb applying MiXCR to the PCR reads. The table shows some 890,000 distinct CDR3 sequences, with around 50% occurring only once. General observations from the study: Controls showed lower frequencies than patients for five TRBV segments, and TRBV5-6, TRBV5-1 and TRBV20-1 were among these.

Their antigens are not known. Input material: blood. The receptors stem from a girl aged 10-17 years with multiple sclerosis.

The chain joins TRBV20-1 to TRBJ2-1; perhaps D is TRBD1 or TRBD2 (5 bases each). Gene TRBJ2-7 matches the end of the DNA better, so the J call may be wrong. The germline gives CDR1 DFQATT, CDR2 SNEGSKA (reference sequence). The CDR3 totals 16 residues. For the CDR3, the DNA is TGCAGTGCTAGAGATCCCCGGGACCCGTCCTACAATGAGCAGTACTTC. Amino acid sequence: CSARDPRDPSYNEQYF.

This clonotype has only a few counts. CDR3 coding DNA: TGCAGTGCTGGGGGGACTAGCAGTGAGCAGTTCTTC. This encodes CSAGGTSSEQFF. The chain uses TRBV20-1 and TRBJ2-1, with 9 positions matching TRBD2. The length of the CDR3 is 12 residues. The germline CDR1 and CDR2 sequences are DFQATT and SNEGSKA (reference sequence). Trimming at V came to 5 bases and at J to 9 bases, leaving 5 bases not matched to a gene.

The J gene is TRBJ2-5, the V gene TRBV6-4, with 7 bases lining up with TRBD2. The CDR3 runs 14 residues. The J segment lost 2 bases and the V segment lost 10 bases, leaving 10 bases of the junction unmatched. Germline V gene lookup returns CDR1 MRHNA and CDR2 SNTAGT. The CDR3 sequence: CATVDPGGQETQYF. As DNA, the CDR3 is TGTGCCACCGTGGACCCCGGGGGGCAAGAGACCCAGTACTTC.

The chain is built from TRBV30 and TRBJ2-7; 8 positions agree with TRBD1. Germline CDR1 and CDR2: GTSNPN and SVGIG (reference sequence). V lost 1 base and J lost 5; bases outside the gene matches: 4. The length of the CDR3 is 13 residues. In nucleotides, the CDR3 is TGTGCCTGGAGTGGACAGGGGAACCACGAGCAGTACTTC. Its translation is CAWSGQGNHEQYF.

This clonotype has only a few counts. V and J are TRBV27 and TRBJ2-3; no reliable D call. Trimming cost V 2 bases and J 2 bases, with 5 bases left between them. The CDR3 totals 13 residues. Germline V gene sequence: CDR1 MNHEY, CDR2 SMNVEV (reference sequence). The CDR3 DNA is TGTGCCAGCAGTTTAATAGTCACAGATACGCAGTATTTT. Its translation: CASSLIVTDTQYF.

CDR3: CASSYREGERSYEQYF. The CDR3 DNA follows: TGTGCCAGCAGCTATCGAGAGGGGGAAAGATCTTACGAGCAGTACTTC. V and J are TRBV7-9 and TRBJ2-7, with D possibly TRBD1 on 6 matching bases. The CDR3 consists of 16 residues. In germline, CDR1 is SEHNR, CDR2 FQNEAQ (reference sequence). V lost 4 bases to trimming and J lost 4 bases, with 20 bases between them.

The rearrangement uses TRBV6-4 and TRBJ2-1; D remains unclear. The CDR3 runs 14 residues. Germline V gives CDR1 MRHNA, CDR2 SNTAGT. Trimming cost V 4 bases and J 8 bases, with 15 bases left between them. This CDR3 is CASSVGPQAYEQFF. Here the CDR3 DNA reads TGTGCCAGCAGTGTTGGGCCCCAGGCATATGAGCAGTTCTTC.

The J gene is TRBJ2-5, the V gene TRBV12-5, with 7 bases lining up with TRBD2. After removal of 5 bases from V and 1 base from J, the junction contained 7 bases not matched to a gene. The CDR3 runs 15 residues. The germline V gene has CDR1 LGHNT and CDR2 FRNRAP. The CDR3 reads CASGPGLDGQETQYF. CDR3 in DNA: TGTGCTAGTGGTCCAGGACTAGACGGCCAAGAGACCCAGTACTTC.

As for this clonotype: At one of its ends the junction is not consistent with the germline gene, which may arise from a read error. This chain links TRBV5-1 with TRBJ1-5, with TRBD1 matching over 7 bases. The germline gives CDR1 SGHRS, CDR2 YFSETQ. The CDR3 extends over 13 amino acids. CDR3 nucleotide sequence: TGTGCCAGCAGTTTGGCAGGGGGTCAGCCCCAGCATTTT. This sequence encodes CASSLAGGQPQHF.

Only a few counts were recorded for this clonotype. One end of the junction fails to match germline, which may point to a read error. V is TRBV5-1 and J is TRBJ2-7; D remains unclear. CDR1 and CDR2 (germline): SGHRS, YFSETQ. The CDR3 runs 13 residues. CDR3 in DNA: TGTGCCAGCAGTTTATCAGTCACCTACGAGCAGTACTTC. Residues: CASSLSVTYEQYF.

The chain employs TRBV6-6 and TRBJ1-2, with a possible D match to TRBD1 (6 bases). Germline CDR1 reads MNHNY; CDR2 reads SVGAGI (reference sequence). CDR3 size: 16 residues. V lost 0 bases to trimming and J lost 3 bases, with 14 bases between them. In DNA, the CDR3 is TGTGCCAGCAGTTACTCGAAGGGACAAACCTACTATGGCTACACCTTC. Protein: CASSYSKGQTYYGYTF.

V usage is TRBV9 and J usage is TRBJ2-4; no firm D call. There are 13 residues in the CDR3. V was trimmed by 0 bases and J by 4 bases, leaving 5 bases between them. CDR1 SGDLS and CDR2 YYNGEE come from the germline V gene. CDR3 in DNA: TGTGCCAGCAGCGTAGCTGAGAAAAACATTCAGTACTTC. It yields the protein CASSVAEKNIQYF.

This clonotype was seen a few times. The chain couples TRBV7-9 to TRBJ2-1, with 7 bases that match TRBD2. V dropped 3 bases and J dropped 0; count of bases not matched to a gene: 5. This CDR3 comprises 16 residues. Germline loops: CDR1 SEHNR, CDR2 FQNEAQ (reference sequence). Here the CDR3 reads CASSLRLAGSYNEQFF. The DNA for the CDR3 is TGTGCCAGCAGCTTGAGACTAGCAGGCTCCTACAATGAGCAGTTCTTC. Together with reference TRBV7-9 and TRBJ2-1, the CDR3 gives the full variable domain: DTGVSQNPRHKITKRGQNVTFRCDPISEHNRLYWYRQTLGQGPEFLTYFQNEAQLEKSRLLSDRFSAERPKGSFSTLEIQRTEQGDSAMYLCASSLRLAGSYNEQFFGPGTRLTVL.

V usage is TRBV9 and J usage is TRBJ2-2; maybe TRBD2 (5 bases). The CDR3 is 16 amino acids. Germline values: CDR1 SGDLS, CDR2 YYNGEE. The germline V and J ends were trimmed by 0 bases and 5 bases, with 14 bases remaining between them. In DNA, the CDR3 is TGTGCCAGCAGCGTAGCCATCGGGGTACTTACCGGGGAGCTGTTTTTT. Its translation: CASSVAIGVLTGELFF.

The chain is built from TRBV14 and TRBJ2-3, with 12 bases fitting TRBD2. The germline CDR1 and CDR2 sequences are SGHDN and FVKESK. The length of the CDR3 is 17 residues. Trimming cost V 5 bases and J 2 bases; bases outside gene matches: 8. Here the CDR3 reads CASSFWTSGDDTDTQYF. The CDR3 DNA reads as TGTGCCAGCAGCTTCTGGACTAGCGGGGACGACACAGATACGCAGTATTTT.

This clonotype was detected a few times. The gene calls are TRBV6-2 or TRBV6-3 and TRBJ1-4, with 8 bases fitting TRBD1. Looked up from germline, CDR1 is MNHEY and CDR2 is SVGEGT. The CDR3 sequence is 23 residues long. Losses at the gene ends were 1 base for V and 0 bases for J; bases not matched to a gene: 22. The CDR3 DNA reads TGTGCCAGCAGTTACTTGAGCTTCCGGACAGGGACTGGAACCCCCGCAACTAATGAAAAACTGTTTTTT. Its protein is CASSYLSFRTGTGTPATNEKLFF.

The gene calls are TRBV3-1 and TRBJ2-5; D unresolved. The J call may be faulty, since TRBJ2-7 better matches the DNA end. Germline V lookup: CDR1 LGHDT, CDR2 YNNKEL (reference sequence). The CDR3 length is 19 residues. The CDR3 nucleotides read TGTGCCAGCAGCCAATTTTTATCACCCTTCCAAGGCATCGTGAACGAGCAGTACTTC. Translated: CASSQFLSPFQGIVNEQYF.

A few counts support this clonotype. The rearrangement joins TRBV5-6 to TRBJ2-7, with D tentatively TRBD2 (6 bases). Germline V CDR1 and CDR2: SGHDT, YYEEEE. CDR3 length: 14 amino acids. The germline V and J ends were trimmed by 4 bases and 1 base, with 12 bases remaining between them. CDR3 sequence reads: CASSAVGTSYEQYF. CDR3 nucleotide sequence: TGTGCCAGCAGCGCGGTCGGGACTTCCTACGAGCAGTACTTC. Together with reference TRBV5-6 and TRBJ2-7, the CDR3 gives the full variable domain: DAGVTQSPTHLIKTRGQQVTLRCSPKSGHDTVSWYQQALGQGPQFIFQYYEEEERQRGNFPDRFSGHQFPNYSSELNVNALLLGDSALYLCASSAVGTSYEQYFGPGTRLTVT.

V gene TRBV7-8 combines with J gene TRBJ2-5; D might be TRBD1 or TRBD2, each matching 5 bases. The CDR3 has 14 amino acids. Germline V CDR1 and CDR2: SGHVS, FQNEAQ. Between the trimmed V and J ends, which lost 3 bases and 11 bases, there was a span of 19 bases. The CDR3 loop reads CASSFPPQGAEQYF. In DNA, the CDR3 is TGTGCCAGCAGCTTCCCCCCCCAGGGAGCGGAGCAGTACTTC.

V usage is TRBV9 and J usage is TRBJ2-5; D is uncertain. The J call may be incorrect, as the DNA end agrees better with TRBJ2-7. Germline V gene data show CDR1 as SGDLS and CDR2 as YYNGEE. The CDR3 is made up of 13 amino acids. CDR3 loop: CASSGSLGTEQYF. CDR3 coding DNA: TGTGCCAGCAGCGGATCTCTCGGTACCGAGCAGTACTTC.

The J gene is TRBJ2-7, the V gene TRBV5-1, with 10 bases identical to TRBD1. V lost 4 bases, J lost 2 bases, and 9 bases stayed unmatched. This CDR3 has 16 residues. CDR1 and CDR2 (germline): SGHRS, YFSETQ. CDR3 residues: CASSGGSGTGAYEQYF. For the CDR3, the DNA is TGCGCCAGCAGCGGGGGATCGGGGACAGGGGCCTACGAGCAGTACTTC.

V usage is TRBV20-1 and J usage is TRBJ1-4, with a possible D match to TRBD1 (5 bases). The CDR3 consists of 15 residues. Germline V gene lookup returns CDR1 DFQATT and CDR2 SNEGSKA (reference sequence). V was cut by 3 bases and J by 0 bases, with 11 bases left in between. The CDR3 is CSASPGTATNEKLFF. CDR3 bases: TGCAGTGCTAGCCCCGGGACGGCAACTAATGAAAAACTGTTTTTT.

The rearrangement links TRBV7-3 to TRBJ2-4; 9 bases map to TRBD2. This CDR3 comprises 16 residues. In germline, CDR1 is SGHTA, CDR2 FQGTGA. Trimming at V came to 4 bases and at J to 13 bases, leaving 17 bases not matched to a gene. The CDR3 sequence is CASSWGLATRYNEQYF. The CDR3 DNA is TGTGCCAGCAGCTGGGGACTAGCCACCCGATACAATGAGCAGTACTTC.

The chain uses TRBV5-1 and TRBJ2-3; D gene ambiguous. The CDR3 runs to 13 residues. The V end was cut by 6 bases, the J end by 2 bases, with 10 bases between. In germline, CDR1 is SGHRS, CDR2 YFSETQ. CDR3 nucleotide sequence: TGCGCCAGCACGGTCGGCTTCACAGATACGCAGTATTTT. Its translation: CASTVGFTDTQYF.

This clonotype was recorded a few times. The rearrangement joins TRBV5-1 to TRBJ2-1; D gene ambiguous. Germline CDR1 is SGHRS and CDR2 is YFSETQ. The V end was cut by 2 bases, the J end by 4 bases, with 16 bases between. The CDR3 loop spans 16 amino acids. CDR3 protein: CASSFSPAAAYNEQFF. Written as DNA, the CDR3 is TGCGCCAGCAGCTTCTCCCCTGCGGCAGCTTACAATGAGCAGTTCTTC.

The rearrangement joins TRBV29-1 to TRBJ2-1; tentatively, D is TRBD1 or TRBD2 (5 bases each). The CDR3 runs to 15 residues. Trimming shortened V by 6 bases and J by 5 bases, and 20 bases separated the two germline ends. Germline V gene data show CDR1 as SQVTM and CDR2 as ANQGSEA. CDR3 in amino acids: CSVSSREGPNNEQFF. CDR3 sequence (DNA): TGCAGCGTCTCCTCTCGCGAGGGACCGAACAATGAGCAGTTCTTC.

The chain combines TRBV9 with TRBJ2-3; 9 bases match TRBD2. The CDR3 has 16 residues. Germline assignment: CDR1 SGDLS and CDR2 YYNGEE. The V and J ends lost 3 bases and 0 bases, in that order; junction bases with no gene match: 5. CDR3 protein: CASSALAGSSTDTQYF. DNA for the CDR3: TGTGCCAGCAGCGCCCTAGCGGGGTCTAGCACAGATACGCAGTATTTT.